This TCR beta chain was captured by sequencing in a study of cytomegalovirus exposure and HLA in healthy donors. Amplification used 60 Vbeta primers and 13 Jbeta primers. Clones were sequenced by immunoSEQ multiplex PCR, and TCRdb holds only the in-frame ones, with some missing. The sample consists of 150,000 to 200,000 clones, about 80% of them appearing once. Broader study findings: Reports showed the classifier diagnosing cytomegalovirus status with high specificity and sensitivity. A cluster of highly shared sequence variants was likely a sequencing artifact.

In the case of this clone: Its matching antigen is unknown.

Trimming took 5 bases from V and 1 from J, leaving 18 bases between them. The CDR3 runs 17 residues. Germline V CDR1 and CDR2: SGHTA, FQGNSA. Each of the donors was a healthy bone marrow donor. Sequencing was done on a sample of PBMCs. The chain couples TRBV7-2 to TRBJ2-1; D may be TRBD1 (6 bases). This TCR was recovered from a woman aged 25 to 39 in good health and CMV-seronegative. The CDR3 DNA reads as TGTGCCAGCAGCCCCAACCCCCCAGGGGCTTCCTACAATGAGCAGTTCTTC. Translation gives CASSPNPPGASYNEQFF.